This is a list of T cell receptor beta chains from one sample in a study of T-cell memory formation after mild COVID-19. TCRdb re-analysed the 5' RACE reads in MiXCR, keeping a single row per CDR3 protein. The data contain about 150,000 distinct CDR3 sequences, about 15% of them seen just once; the ten biggest clones take up about 14%. Specimen: PBMCs or a T cell subset sorted from them (not recorded which). These receptors were taken from an adult woman who had mild COVID-19 (a few samples of this study predate the infection). Cell type and time point are not known. Both conserved end residues are part of each CDR3. Fields, in order: V gene, clone size, D gene, J gene, CDR3 protein, CDR3 DNA. The D gene is left open where the match is weak. Some rows mark clone size as missing; the rest say once, few, many or name a class of expanded clone.

TRBV20-1	few	-	TRBJ1-4	CSARDGGLWLEKLFF	TGCAGTGCTAGAGATGGGGGACTCTGGCTCGAAAAACTGTTTTTT
TRBV2	few	TRBD2	TRBJ2-3	CASSASSGSTDTQYF	TGTGCCAGCAGTGCGAGTAGCGGGAGCACAGATACGCAGTATTTT
TRBV24-1	few	-	TRBJ1-5	CATSVGNQPQHF	TGTGCCACCAGTGTGGGGAATCAGCCCCAGCATTTT
TRBV7-6	few	TRBD1	TRBJ2-3	CASSPAGTGGSTDTQYF	TGTGCCAGCAGCCCGGCCGGGACAGGGGGGAGCACAGATACGCAGTATTTT
TRBV24-1	-	-	TRBJ2-3	CATSVGTLEVDTDTQYF	TGTGCCACCAGTGTGGGGACGCTGGAGGTGGACACAGATACGCAGTATTTT
TRBV24-1	few	-	TRBJ1-5	CATSGGGNQPQHF	TGTGCCACCAGCGGAGGGGGCAATCAGCCCCAGCATTTT
TRBV29-1	-	TRBD2	TRBJ2-3	CSVGLAEDTQYF	TGCAGCGTTGGACTAGCGGAGGATACGCAGTATTTT
TRBV20-1	few	-	TRBJ2-7	CSARDMRELGEQYF	TGCAGTGCTAGAGATATGAGGGAGTTAGGCGAGCAGTACTTC
TRBV15	many	-	TRBJ1-5	CATSRGLGDGGNQPQHF	TGTGCCACCAGCAGAGGCTTGGGGGATGGAGGCAATCAGCCCCAGCATTTT
TRBV15	few	-	TRBJ2-7	CATSIITGSYEQYF	TGTGCCACCAGCATTATCACAGGGTCCTACGAGCAGTACTTC
TRBV7-2	-	-	TRBJ1-3	CASSQPRTGQRNTIYF	TGTGCCAGCAGCCAACCCCGGACGGGTCAGCGAAACACCATATATTTT
TRBV14	few	-	TRBJ2-3	CASSQGSGQRQYF	TGTGCCAGCAGCCAAGGTAGCGGCCAGAGGCAGTATTTT
TRBV5-1	-	-	TRBJ2-2	CASSPGDYTGELFF	TGCGCCAGCAGTCCAGGGGATTACACCGGGGAGCTGTTTTTT
TRBV12-3/TRBV12-4	many	-	TRBJ1-5	CASSRRTDSNQPQHF	TGTGCCAGCAGTCGAAGGACAGATAGCAATCAGCCCCAGCATTTT